What follows are 26 T cell receptor beta chains derived from one specimen sequenced in a study of cytomegalovirus exposure and HLA in healthy donors. Use of 60 Vbeta and 13 Jbeta primers characterized the PCR. Assay: immunoSEQ multiplex PCR; the TCRdb copy retains only in-frame clones and omits some. The sample contains 90,000 to 110,000 clones, around four fifths of which appear only once. Sequencing was performed on PBMCs. These receptors all come from a woman aged 45 to 65 in good health and CMV-seropositive.

The chain employs TRBV11-2 and TRBJ1-2; D is perhaps TRBD1 (6 bases). The CDR3 sequence is 13 residues long. Between the trimmed V and J ends, which lost 5 bases and 8 bases, there was a span of 15 bases. Germline V gene sequence: CDR1 SGHAT, CDR2 FQNNGV. This CDR3 is CASSLRTVRGYTF. DNA of the CDR3: TGTGCCAGCAGCCTAAGGACAGTCAGAGGCTACACCTTC. Full variable domain (missing parts from reference TRBV11-2 and TRBJ1-2): EAGVAQSPRYKIIEKRQSVAFWCNPISGHATLYWYQQILGQGPKLLIQFQNNGVVDDSQLPKDRFSAERLKGVDSTLKIQPAKLEDSAVYLCASSLRTVRGYTFGSGTRLTVV.

This clone showed up just once. CDR3 protein: CASRPFKGAVETQYF. The DNA for the CDR3 is TGTGCCAGCAGACCCTTTAAGGGAGCGGTAGAGACCCAGTACTTC. The chain couples TRBV6-5 to TRBJ2-5, with D maybe TRBD2 (5 bases). CDR1 MNHEY and CDR2 SVGAGI come from the germline V gene. Trimming took 6 bases from V and 4 from J, leaving 18 bases between them. The CDR3 totals 15 residues.

The chain links TRBV25-1 to TRBJ2-7; 8 bases align to TRBD1. The CDR3 sequence is 14 residues long. Germline V gene lookup returns CDR1 MGHDK and CDR2 SYGVNS. The ends lost 4 bases at V and 2 bases at J; junction bases unmatched: 4. The CDR3 sequence is CASSAGTGPYEQYF. In DNA form, the CDR3 reads TGTGCCAGCAGTGCCGGGACAGGACCCTACGAGCAGTACTTC.

The rearrangement links TRBV18 to TRBJ2-1; TRBD2 matches at 9 bases. This CDR3 comprises 15 residues. After removal of 0 bases from V and 7 bases from J, the junction contained 4 bases not matched to a gene. Germline V gives CDR1 KGHSH, CDR2 LQKENI. The CDR3 spells CASSPPSSGANEQFF. The CDR3 DNA sequence: TGTGCCAGCTCACCACCCTCTAGCGGGGCAAATGAGCAGTTCTTC.

This rearrangement joins TRBV18 to TRBJ2-2; D not resolved. Deletions cut 3 bases from V and 7 bases from J, with 6 bases between. CDR3 size: 12 residues. Germline CDR1 reads KGHSH; CDR2 reads LQKENI. Written as DNA, the CDR3 is TGTGCCAGCTCACCGGCAGTCGGGGAGCTGTTTTTT. Residues: CASSPAVGELFF.

On this clone itself: Germline and junction disagree at one end, which may indicate a read error. This chain joins TRBV7-9 and TRBJ2-5, with TRBD1 as a possible D gene (6 bases). Germline lookup yields CDR1 SEHNR and CDR2 FQNEAQ (reference sequence). This CDR3 region has 15 residues. DNA for the CDR3: TGTTCCAGCAGCTTAGGCGGACAGTTACAAGAGACCCAGTACTTC. It codes for CSSSLGGQLQETQYF.

This chain links TRBV7-2 with TRBJ2-1; 10 bases agree with TRBD2. There are 19 residues in the CDR3. Germline loops: CDR1 SGHTA, CDR2 FQGNSA. Trimming cost V 5 bases and J 7 bases; bases outside gene matches: 20. CDR3 nucleotide sequence: TGTGCCAGCAGCCCGCATTTAGGTTACGGGACTAGCGCACCAAATGAGCAGTTCTTC. It yields the protein CASSPHLGYGTSAPNEQFF.

V is TRBV11-2 and J is TRBJ1-4; 7 nucleotides agree with TRBD1. CDR1 and CDR2 from the germline V gene are SGHAT and FQNNGV. Trimming at V came to 4 bases and at J to 7 bases, leaving 3 bases not matched to a gene. CDR3 length: 13 amino acids. This CDR3 is CASSWSGGEKLFF. The DNA of the CDR3 is TGTGCCAGCAGCTGGTCAGGGGGTGAAAAACTGTTTTTT.

CDR3 residues: CASSLGGGRSTDTQYF. As DNA, the CDR3 is TGTGCCAGCAGCTTAGGGGGGGGACGGAGCACAGATACGCAGTATTTT. The chain is built from TRBV7-9 and TRBJ2-3, with TRBD2 identical over 7 bases. Germline values: CDR1 SEHNR, CDR2 FQNEAQ (reference sequence). V lost 1 base, J lost 0 bases, and 4 bases stayed unmatched. The CDR3 runs to 16 residues.

V gene TRBV5-4 combines with J gene TRBJ2-1, with 8 bases that match TRBD1. Germline-derived CDR1 and CDR2 are SGHNT and YYREEE (reference sequence). This CDR3 spans 16 amino acids. J gave up 8 bases and V 0 bases, and 10 bases lay outside the gene matches. CDR3 coding DNA: TGTGCCAGCAGCTTGGCCGTACCATACAGGGGGGATGAGCAGTTCTTC. It encodes CASSLAVPYRGDEQFF.

In nucleotides, the CDR3 is TGTGCTAGTGGAACCGGGACTAGCGGGATTTACAATGAGCAGTTCTTC. Its protein is CASGTGTSGIYNEQFF. The chain recombines TRBV12-5 with TRBJ2-1; TRBD2 matches 13 bases. The CDR3 loop spans 16 amino acids. The junction had 6 bases not matched to a gene; V was cut back by 6 bases and J by 4 bases. CDR1 is LGHNT and CDR2 is FRNRAP in the germline V gene. Combining the CDR3 with reference TRBV12-5 and TRBJ2-1 gives the whole variable domain DARVTQTPRHKVTEMGQEVTMRCQPILGHNTVFWYRQTMMQGLELLAYFRNRAPLDDSGMPKDRFSAEMPDATLATLKIQPSEPRDSAVYFCASGTGTSGIYNEQFFGPGTRLTVL.

As to this clone: One junction end disagrees with the germline gene, perhaps due to a read error. The chain links TRBV4-1 to TRBJ2-1, with 9 bases that match TRBD2. The CDR3 has 15 residues. Germline loops: CDR1 MGHRA, CDR2 YSYEKL. Written as DNA, the CDR3 is TGCGCCAGCAACCAACTAGCGGGTGAGGGGAGTGAGCAGTTCTTC. Amino acid sequence: CASNQLAGEGSEQFF.

The V and J genes are TRBV19 and TRBJ2-2; TRBD2 agrees at 10 bases. Germline V lookup: CDR1 LNHDA, CDR2 SQIVND (reference sequence). Trimming cost V 4 bases and J 2 bases; bases outside gene matches: 4. The length of the CDR3 is 16 residues. In DNA, the CDR3 is TGTGCCAGTAGTACTCGACTAGCGGGCAACACCGGGGAGCTGTTTTTT. It translates to CASSTRLAGNTGELFF.

V and J are TRBV7-9 and TRBJ2-2; a weak D match, TRBD2 (5 bases). Germline-derived CDR1 and CDR2 are SEHNR and FQNEAQ (reference sequence). The CDR3 runs 15 residues. Trimming took off 10 bases at V and 3 bases at J, with 18 bases between the two ends. The CDR3 nucleotides are TGTGCCAATATCGACCTGACTACGGACACCGGGGAGCTGTTTTTT. Protein product: CANIDLTTDTGELFF.

This clone was seen only a few times. The V call is TRBV15, the J call TRBJ2-7; 9 bases are a match to TRBD1. This CDR3 is 15 amino acids long. The V segment lost 6 bases and the J segment 0 bases; nucleotides outside the gene matches: 6. CDR1 is LNHNV and CDR2 is YYDKDF in the germline V gene (reference sequence). The CDR3 loop is CATRAGTGFSYEQYF. As DNA, the CDR3 is TGTGCCACCAGGGCAGGGACAGGGTTCTCCTACGAGCAGTACTTC.

The chain uses TRBV4-2 and TRBJ2-7, with 11 positions matching TRBD2. The V segment lost 2 bases and the J segment 6 bases; nucleotides outside the gene matches: 9. The germline CDR1 and CDR2 sequences are LGHNA and YNFKEQ. The CDR3 has 16 amino acids. CDR3 in amino acids: CASSQTSSGGRTEQYF. The CDR3 DNA reads as TGTGCCAGCAGCCAAACCTCTAGCGGGGGGCGGACCGAGCAGTACTTC.

The rearrangement links TRBV18 to TRBJ1-4; tentatively, D is TRBD1 (5 bases). The germline gives CDR1 KGHSH, CDR2 LQKENI. CDR3 size: 14 residues. V was shortened by 2 bases and J by 4 bases, with 8 bases between the two germline ends. The CDR3: CASSPGAVNEKLFF. The DNA for the CDR3 is TGTGCCAGCTCACCAGGGGCGGTTAATGAAAAACTGTTTTTT.

The chain links TRBV5-4 to TRBJ2-1; TRBD1 aligns across 9 bases. There are 15 residues in the CDR3. The germline V gene encodes CDR1 SGHNT and CDR2 YYREEE (reference sequence). The junction had 7 bases not matched to a gene; V was cut back by 1 base and J by 8 bases. As DNA, the CDR3 is TGTGCCAGCAGCTTGTTACAGGGGGCCTCGTATGAGCAGTTCTTC. It specifies CASSLLQGASYEQFF.

This chain joins TRBV10-3 and TRBJ1-2; 9 positions match TRBD1. The germline gives CDR1 ENHRY, CDR2 SYGVKD. The CDR3 is 15 residues long. J was trimmed by 1 base and V by 6 bases; bases with no gene match: 6. The CDR3 bases are TGTGCCATCAGCGCTACAGGGGGCTTTAACTATGGCTACACCTTC. This codes for CAISATGGFNYGYTF.

Details on this clone: At one end the junction does not follow the germline gene, possibly because of a read error. CDR3 sequence: CASSPVGGANGLTF. Here the CDR3 DNA reads TGTGCCAGCAGCCCGGTGGGGGGGGCCAACGGCCTGACTTTC. The chain employs TRBV11-2 and TRBJ2-6; maybe TRBD2 (7 bases). The CDR3 totals 14 residues. Germline V gene data show CDR1 as SGHAT and CDR2 as FQNNGV.

This sequence joins TRBV7-6 and TRBJ2-7, with D uncertain. Germline V gene sequence: CDR1 SGHVS, CDR2 FNYEAQ. This CDR3 spans 11 amino acids. Between the trimmed V and J ends, which lost 5 bases and 4 bases, there was a span of 6 bases. The CDR3 region is CASSPGYEQYF. In DNA form, the CDR3 reads TGTGCCAGCAGCCCCGGGTACGAGCAGTACTTC.

J is TRBJ2-1 and V is TRBV10-2, with TRBD1 as a possible D gene (6 bases). The germline CDR1 and CDR2 sequences are WSHSY and SAAADI. V was pared by 6 bases and J by 4 bases, with 13 bases between. This CDR3 comprises 14 residues. CDR3 DNA sequence: TGCGCCAGCAGCCCCCCGGACAGATACAATGAGCAGTTCTTC. Amino acids: CASSPPDRYNEQFF.

The chain combines TRBV2 with TRBJ2-1; 11 bases are a match to TRBD2. In germline, CDR1 is SNHLY, CDR2 FYNNEI. The CDR3 runs to 15 residues. Losses at the gene ends were 8 bases for V and 1 base for J; bases not matched to a gene: 4. Here the CDR3 reads CASSVAGGSYNEQFF. CDR3 bases: TGTGCCAGCTCGGTAGCGGGGGGGTCCTACAATGAGCAGTTCTTC.

This clone was detected a few times. The genes are TRBV6-1 and TRBJ1-2, with D tentatively TRBD1 (6 bases). The CDR3 extends over 14 amino acids. The V and J ends lost 3 bases and 6 bases respectively, with 14 bases between them. Per germline, CDR1 MNHNS and CDR2 SASEGT. The DNA for the CDR3 is TGTGCCAGCAGTGAGGACAGAGCCGGGGATGGCTACACCTTC. Amino acids: CASSEDRAGDGYTF.

CDR3 DNA sequence: TGTGCCAGCAGTTTATCGAGGGGGACAGGGGTATACAATGAGCAGTTCTTC. It codes for CASSLSRGTGVYNEQFF. The chain has TRBV27 and TRBJ2-1; 10 bases agree with TRBD1. Germline CDR1 is MNHEY and CDR2 is SMNVEV (reference sequence). The CDR3 is 17 amino acids. V was clipped by 0 bases and J by 4 bases; unmatched bases: 6.

V and J are TRBV14 and TRBJ2-4; D is ambiguous. The CDR3 totals 12 residues. Trimming shortened V by 0 bases and J by 8 bases, and 5 bases separated the two germline ends. Germline loops: CDR1 SGHDN, CDR2 FVKESK. The CDR3 DNA follows: TGTGCCAGCAGCCAAGACCCGTACATTCAGTACTTC. Translated: CASSQDPYIQYF.